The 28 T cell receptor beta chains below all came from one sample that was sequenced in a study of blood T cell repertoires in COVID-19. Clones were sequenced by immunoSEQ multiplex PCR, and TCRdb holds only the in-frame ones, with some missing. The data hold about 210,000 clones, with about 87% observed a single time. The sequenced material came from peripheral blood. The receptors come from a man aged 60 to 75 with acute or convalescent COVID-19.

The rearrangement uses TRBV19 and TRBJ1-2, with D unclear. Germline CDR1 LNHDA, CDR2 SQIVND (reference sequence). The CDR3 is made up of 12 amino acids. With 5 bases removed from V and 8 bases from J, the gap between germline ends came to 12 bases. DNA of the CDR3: TGTGCCAGTAGTCTGGGCCTAGCGGGCTACACCTTC. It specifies CASSLGLAGYTF.

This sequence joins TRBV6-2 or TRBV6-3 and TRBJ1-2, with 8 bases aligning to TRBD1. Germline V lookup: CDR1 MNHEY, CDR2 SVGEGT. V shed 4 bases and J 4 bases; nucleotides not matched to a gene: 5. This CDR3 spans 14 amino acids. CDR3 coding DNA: TGTGCCAGCAGTTCAGGGGGCGGCGGCTATGGCTACACCTTC. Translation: CASSSGGGGYGYTF.

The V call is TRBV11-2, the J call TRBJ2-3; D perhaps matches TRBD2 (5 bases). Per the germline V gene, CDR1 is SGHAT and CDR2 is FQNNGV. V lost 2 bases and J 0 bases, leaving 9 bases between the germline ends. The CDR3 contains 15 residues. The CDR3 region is CASSLRRGSTDTQYF. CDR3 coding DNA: TGTGCCAGCAGCTTACGACGAGGGAGCACAGATACGCAGTATTTT.

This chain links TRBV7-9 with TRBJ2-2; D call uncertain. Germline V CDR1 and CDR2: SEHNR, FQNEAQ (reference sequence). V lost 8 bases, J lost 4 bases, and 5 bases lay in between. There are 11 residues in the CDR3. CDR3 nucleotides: TGTGCCAGCCTCCCCACCGGGGAGCTGTTTTTT. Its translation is CASLPTGELFF.

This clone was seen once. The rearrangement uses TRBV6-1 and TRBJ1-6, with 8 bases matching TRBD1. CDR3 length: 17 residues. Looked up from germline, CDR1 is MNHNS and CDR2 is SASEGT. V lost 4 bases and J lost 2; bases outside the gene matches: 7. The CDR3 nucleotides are TGTGCCAGCAGTGGGGGGACAGGCACACCCTATAATTCACCCCTCCACTTT. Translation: CASSGGTGTPYNSPLHF.

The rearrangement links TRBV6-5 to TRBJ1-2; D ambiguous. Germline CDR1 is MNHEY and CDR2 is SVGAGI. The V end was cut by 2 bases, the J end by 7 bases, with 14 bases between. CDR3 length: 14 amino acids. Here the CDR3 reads CASSYEVQAGGYTF. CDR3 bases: TGTGCCAGCAGTTACGAAGTCCAGGCTGGTGGCTACACCTTC.

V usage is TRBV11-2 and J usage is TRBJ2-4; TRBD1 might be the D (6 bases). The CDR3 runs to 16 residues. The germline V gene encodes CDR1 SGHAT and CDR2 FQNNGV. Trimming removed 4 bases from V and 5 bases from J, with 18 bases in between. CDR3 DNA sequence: TGTGCCAGCAGCTCAGGACAGCTTCTTTTCGAAAACATTCAGTACTTC. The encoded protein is CASSSGQLLFENIQYF.

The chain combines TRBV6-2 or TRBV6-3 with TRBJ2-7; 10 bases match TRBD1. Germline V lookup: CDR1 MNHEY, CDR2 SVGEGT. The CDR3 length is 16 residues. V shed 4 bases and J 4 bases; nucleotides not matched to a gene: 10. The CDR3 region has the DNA TGTGCCAGCAGTTCCGACCGGGACAGGGGTAGGTACGAGCAGTACTTC. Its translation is CASSSDRDRGRYEQYF.

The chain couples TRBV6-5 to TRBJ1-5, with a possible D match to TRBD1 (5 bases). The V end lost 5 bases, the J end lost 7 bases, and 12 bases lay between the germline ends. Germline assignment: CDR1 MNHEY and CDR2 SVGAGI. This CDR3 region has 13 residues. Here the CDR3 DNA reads TGTGCCAGCAGTCTGGGGGGGGTACAGCCCCAGCATTTT. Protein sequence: CASSLGGVQPQHF.

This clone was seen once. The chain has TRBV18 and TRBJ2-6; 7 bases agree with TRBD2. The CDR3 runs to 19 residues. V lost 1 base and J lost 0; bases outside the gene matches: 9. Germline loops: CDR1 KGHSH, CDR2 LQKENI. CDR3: CASSPQTGGRSSGANVLTF. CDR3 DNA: TGTGCCAGCTCACCACAGACGGGGGGTCGAAGCTCTGGGGCCAACGTCCTGACTTTC.

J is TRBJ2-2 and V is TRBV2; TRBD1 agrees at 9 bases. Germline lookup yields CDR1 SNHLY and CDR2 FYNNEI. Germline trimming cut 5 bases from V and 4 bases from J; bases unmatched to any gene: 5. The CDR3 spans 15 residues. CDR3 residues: CASSTLQGATGELFF. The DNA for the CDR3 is TGTGCCAGCAGTACTTTACAGGGGGCCACCGGGGAGCTGTTTTTT.

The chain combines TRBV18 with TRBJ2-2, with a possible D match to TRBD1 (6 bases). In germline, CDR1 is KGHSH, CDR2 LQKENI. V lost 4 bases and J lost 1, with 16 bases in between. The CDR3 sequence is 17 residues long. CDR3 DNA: TGTGCCAGCTCACTCTTACAGGGATGGAAGAACACCGGGGAGCTGTTTTTT. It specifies CASSLLQGWKNTGELFF.

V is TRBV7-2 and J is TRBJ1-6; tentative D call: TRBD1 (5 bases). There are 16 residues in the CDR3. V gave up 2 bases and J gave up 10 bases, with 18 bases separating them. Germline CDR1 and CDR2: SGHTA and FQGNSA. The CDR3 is CASSLIGGGSQSPLHF. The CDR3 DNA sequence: TGTGCCAGCAGCTTAATTGGGGGGGGTAGCCAGTCACCCCTCCACTTT. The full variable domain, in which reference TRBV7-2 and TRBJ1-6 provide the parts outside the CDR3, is GAGVSQSPSNKVTEKGKDVELRCDPISGHTALYWYRQSLGQGLEFLIYFQGNSAPDKSGLPSDRFSAERTGGSVSTLTIQRTQQEDSAVYLCASSLIGGGSQSPLHFGNGTRLTVT.

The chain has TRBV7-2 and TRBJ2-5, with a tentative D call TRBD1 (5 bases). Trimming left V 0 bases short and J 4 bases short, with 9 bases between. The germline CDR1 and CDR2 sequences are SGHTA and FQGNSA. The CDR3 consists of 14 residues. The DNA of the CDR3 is TGTGCCAGCAGCTTAGCTGGGGCGAGAGAGACCCAGTACTTC. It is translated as CASSLAGARETQYF.

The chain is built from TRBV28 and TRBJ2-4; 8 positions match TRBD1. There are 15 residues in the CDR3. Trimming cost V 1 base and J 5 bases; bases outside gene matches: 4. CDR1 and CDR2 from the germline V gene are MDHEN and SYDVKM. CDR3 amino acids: CASSLFGQGQNIQYF. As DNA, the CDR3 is TGTGCCAGCAGTTTATTCGGACAGGGACAAAACATTCAGTACTTC.

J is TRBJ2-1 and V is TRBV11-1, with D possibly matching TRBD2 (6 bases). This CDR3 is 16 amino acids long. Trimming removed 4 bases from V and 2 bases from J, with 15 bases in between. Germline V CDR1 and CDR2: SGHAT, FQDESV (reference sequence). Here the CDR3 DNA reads TGTGCCAGCAGCTCCCCCGGGACTCGTACCTACAATGAGCAGTTCTTC. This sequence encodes CASSSPGTRTYNEQFF.

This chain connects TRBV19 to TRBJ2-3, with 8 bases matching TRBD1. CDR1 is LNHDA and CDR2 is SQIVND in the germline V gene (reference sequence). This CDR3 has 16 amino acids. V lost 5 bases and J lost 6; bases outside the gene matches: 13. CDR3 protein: CASSPGTGSPGDTQYF. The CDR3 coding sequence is TGTGCCAGTAGTCCCGGGACAGGTTCCCCTGGGGATACGCAGTATTTT.

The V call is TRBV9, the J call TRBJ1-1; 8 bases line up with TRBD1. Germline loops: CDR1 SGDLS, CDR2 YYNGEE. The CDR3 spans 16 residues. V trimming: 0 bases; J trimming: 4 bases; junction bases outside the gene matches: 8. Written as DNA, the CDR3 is TGTGCCAGCAGCGTAGGGCAGGGGGCAGGAGTCACTGAAGCTTTCTTT. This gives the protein CASSVGQGAGVTEAFF.

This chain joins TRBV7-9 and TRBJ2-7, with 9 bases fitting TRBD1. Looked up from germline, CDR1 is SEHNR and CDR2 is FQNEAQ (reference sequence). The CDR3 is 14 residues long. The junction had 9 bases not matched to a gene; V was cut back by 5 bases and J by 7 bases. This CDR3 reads CASSLTTGQGEQYF. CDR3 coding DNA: TGTGCCAGCAGCCTTACGACGGGACAGGGAGAGCAGTACTTC.

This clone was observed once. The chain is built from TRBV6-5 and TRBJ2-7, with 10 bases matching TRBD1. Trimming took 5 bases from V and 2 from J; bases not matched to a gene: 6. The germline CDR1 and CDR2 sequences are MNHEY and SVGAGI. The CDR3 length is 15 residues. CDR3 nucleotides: TGTGCCAGCAGTCCGGCAGGACAGGGGGCCTACGAGCAGTACTTC. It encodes CASSPAGQGAYEQYF.

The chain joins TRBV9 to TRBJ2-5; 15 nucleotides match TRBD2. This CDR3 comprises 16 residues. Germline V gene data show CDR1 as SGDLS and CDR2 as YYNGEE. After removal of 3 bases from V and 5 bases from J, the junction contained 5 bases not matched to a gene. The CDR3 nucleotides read TGTGCCAGCAGCGGCGGACTAGCGGGGGGGAGCGAGACCCAGTACTTC. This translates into CASSGGLAGGSETQYF.

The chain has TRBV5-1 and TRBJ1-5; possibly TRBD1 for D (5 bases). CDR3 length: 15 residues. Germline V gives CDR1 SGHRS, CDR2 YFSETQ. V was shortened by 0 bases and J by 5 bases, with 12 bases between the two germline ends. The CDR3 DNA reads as TGCGCCAGCAGCTTGGAGGGGTCAGTGCATCAGCCCCAGCATTTT. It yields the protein CASSLEGSVHQPQHF.

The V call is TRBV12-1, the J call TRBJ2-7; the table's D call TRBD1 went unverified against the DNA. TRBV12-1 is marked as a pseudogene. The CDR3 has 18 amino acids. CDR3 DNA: TGTGCCAGCAGCTATTACGGTCACAGGGACAGGGGGCCCGACGAGCAGTACTTC. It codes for CASSYYGHRDRGPDEQYF.

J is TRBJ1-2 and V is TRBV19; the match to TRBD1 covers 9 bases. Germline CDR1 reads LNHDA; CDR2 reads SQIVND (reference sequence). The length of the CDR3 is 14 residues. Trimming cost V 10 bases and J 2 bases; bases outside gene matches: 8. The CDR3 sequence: CATRTGQGNYGYTF. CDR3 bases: TGTGCCACGAGGACGGGACAGGGAAACTATGGCTACACCTTC.

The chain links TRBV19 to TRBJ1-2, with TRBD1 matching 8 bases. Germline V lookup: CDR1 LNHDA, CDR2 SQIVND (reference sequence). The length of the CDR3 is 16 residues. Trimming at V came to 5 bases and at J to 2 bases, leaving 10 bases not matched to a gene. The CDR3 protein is CASSDQGARVNYGYTF. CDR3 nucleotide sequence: TGTGCCAGTAGTGACCAGGGGGCGCGAGTAAACTATGGCTACACCTTC.

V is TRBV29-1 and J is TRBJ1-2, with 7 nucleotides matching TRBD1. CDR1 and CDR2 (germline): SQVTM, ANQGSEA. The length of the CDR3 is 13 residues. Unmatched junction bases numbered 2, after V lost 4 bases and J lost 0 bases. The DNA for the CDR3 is TGCAGCGTTGGAACAGGGGCTAACTATGGCTACACCTTC. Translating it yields CSVGTGANYGYTF.

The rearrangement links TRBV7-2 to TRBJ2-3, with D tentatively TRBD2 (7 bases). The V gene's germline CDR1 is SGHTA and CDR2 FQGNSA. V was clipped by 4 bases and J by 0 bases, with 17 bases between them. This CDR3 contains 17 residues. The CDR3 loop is CASSSGRGPPSTDTQYF. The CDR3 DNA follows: TGTGCCAGCAGCTCGGGGCGGGGGCCTCCTAGCACAGATACGCAGTATTTT.

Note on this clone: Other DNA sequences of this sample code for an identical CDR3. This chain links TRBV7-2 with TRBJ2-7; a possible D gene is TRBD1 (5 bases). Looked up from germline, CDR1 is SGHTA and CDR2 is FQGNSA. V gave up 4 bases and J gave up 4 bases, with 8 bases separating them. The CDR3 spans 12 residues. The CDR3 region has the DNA TGTGCCAGCAGCTCAGGGATTTACGAGCAGTACTTC. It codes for CASSSGIYEQYF.